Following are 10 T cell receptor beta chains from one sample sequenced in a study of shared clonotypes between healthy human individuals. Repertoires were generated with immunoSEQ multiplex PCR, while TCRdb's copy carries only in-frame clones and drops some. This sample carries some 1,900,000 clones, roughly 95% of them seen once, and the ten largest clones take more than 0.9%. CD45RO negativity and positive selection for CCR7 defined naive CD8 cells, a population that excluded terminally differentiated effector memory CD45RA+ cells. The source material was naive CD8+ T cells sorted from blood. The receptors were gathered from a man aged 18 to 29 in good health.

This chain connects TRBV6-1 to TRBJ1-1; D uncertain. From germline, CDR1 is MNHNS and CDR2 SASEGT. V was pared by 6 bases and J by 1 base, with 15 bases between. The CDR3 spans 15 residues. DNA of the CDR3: TGTGCCAGCAGAACCTACGGGTCCCCGAACACTGAAGCTTTCTTT. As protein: CASRTYGSPNTEAFF.

In DNA form, the CDR3 reads TGTGCCATCAGTGAGGTTGGGGGCGGCTCCTACAATGAGCAGTTCTTC. It specifies CAISEVGGGSYNEQFF. V is TRBV10-3 and J is TRBJ2-1; D is possibly TRBD1 (6 bases). Germline lookup yields CDR1 ENHRY and CDR2 SYGVKD. Between the trimmed V and J ends, which lost 2 bases and 0 bases, there was a span of 11 bases. The CDR3 is made up of 16 amino acids.

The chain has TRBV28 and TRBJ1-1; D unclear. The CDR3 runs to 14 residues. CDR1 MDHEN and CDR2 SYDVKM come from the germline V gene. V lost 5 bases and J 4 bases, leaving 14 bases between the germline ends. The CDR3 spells CASSPWEVGTEAFF. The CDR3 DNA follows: TGTGCCAGCAGTCCCTGGGAGGTAGGCACTGAAGCTTTCTTT.

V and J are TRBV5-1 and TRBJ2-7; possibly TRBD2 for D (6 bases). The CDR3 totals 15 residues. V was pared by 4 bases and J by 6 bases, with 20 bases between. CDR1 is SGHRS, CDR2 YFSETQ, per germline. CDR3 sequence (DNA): TGCGCCAGCAGCCACCTACCGGGAGCTTCCCGCGAGCAGTACTTC. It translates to CASSHLPGASREQYF. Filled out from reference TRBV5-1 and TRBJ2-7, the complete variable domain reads KAGVTQTPRYLIKTRGQQVTLSCSPISGHRSVSWYQQTPGQGLQFLFEYFSETQRNKGNFPGRFSGRQFSNSRSEMNVSTLELGDSALYLCASSHLPGASREQYFGPGTRLTVT.

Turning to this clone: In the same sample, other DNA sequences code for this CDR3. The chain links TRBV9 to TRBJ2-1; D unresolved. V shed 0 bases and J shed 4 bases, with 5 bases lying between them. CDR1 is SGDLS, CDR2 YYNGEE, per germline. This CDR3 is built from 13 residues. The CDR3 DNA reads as TGTGCCAGCAGCGTAGGCATTTACAATGAGCAGTTCTTC. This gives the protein CASSVGIYNEQFF.

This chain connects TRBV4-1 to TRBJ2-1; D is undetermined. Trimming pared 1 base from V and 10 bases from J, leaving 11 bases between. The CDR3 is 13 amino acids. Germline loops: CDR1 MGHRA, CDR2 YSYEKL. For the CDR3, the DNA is TGCGCCAGCAGCCAAGGCCCGACCGGGGAGCAGTTCTTC. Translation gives CASSQGPTGEQFF.

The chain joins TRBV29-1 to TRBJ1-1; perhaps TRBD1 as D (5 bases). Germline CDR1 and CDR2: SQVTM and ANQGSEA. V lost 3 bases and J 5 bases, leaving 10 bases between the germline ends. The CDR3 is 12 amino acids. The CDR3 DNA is TGCAGCGTTGATCTGGGGGTAACTGAAGCTTTCTTT. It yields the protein CSVDLGVTEAFF.

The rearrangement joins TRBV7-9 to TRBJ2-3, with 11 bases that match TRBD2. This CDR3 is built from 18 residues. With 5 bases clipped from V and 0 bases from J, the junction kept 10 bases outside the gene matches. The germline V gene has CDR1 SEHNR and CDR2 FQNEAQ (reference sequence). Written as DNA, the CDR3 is TGTGCCAGCAGCCTAGGTACTAGCGGGAGTCCAAGCACAGATACGCAGTATTTT. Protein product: CASSLGTSGSPSTDTQYF.

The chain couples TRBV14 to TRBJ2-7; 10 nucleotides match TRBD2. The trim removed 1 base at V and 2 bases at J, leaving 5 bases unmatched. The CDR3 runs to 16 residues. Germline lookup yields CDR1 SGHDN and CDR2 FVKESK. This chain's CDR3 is CASSQGLAGSTYEQYF. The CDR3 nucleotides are TGTGCCAGCAGCCAAGGACTAGCGGGTTCTACCTACGAGCAGTACTTC.

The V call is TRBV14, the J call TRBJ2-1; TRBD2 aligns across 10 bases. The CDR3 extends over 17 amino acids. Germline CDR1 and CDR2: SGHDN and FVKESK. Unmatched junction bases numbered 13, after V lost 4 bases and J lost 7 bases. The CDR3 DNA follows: TGTGCCAGCAGCCGAGGACTAGCGGACCAGATTAGGAATGAGCAGTTCTTC. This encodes CASSRGLADQIRNEQFF. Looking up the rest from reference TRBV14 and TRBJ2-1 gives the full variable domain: EAGVTQFPSHSVIEKGQTVTLRCDPISGHDNLYWYRRVMGKEIKFLLHFVKESKQDESGMPNNRFLAERTGGTYSTLKVQPAELEDSGVYFCASSRGLADQIRNEQFFGPGTRLTVL.